This is a list of T cell receptor beta chains from one sample in a study of CXCR3-negative and CXCR3-positive naive CD8 T cells. TCRdb derives one entry per CDR3 protein from the 5' RACE reads, leaving out DNA. The table for this sample gives fewer than 80,000 distinct CDR3 sequences. Sequenced sample: naive CXCR3- CD8+ T cells from blood. Receptors originate from a human donor in good health. Some clones in this sample may be carry-over from other donors' samples. Both conserved end residues are part of each CDR3. Only part of the rows carry a size: once, few, many, or a class if the clone is expanded.

V: TRBV29-1; J: TRBJ2-1; size: .; length: 15; CDR3: CSVGGGQGAYNEQFF
V: TRBV12-5; J: TRBJ2-1; size: .; length: 15; CDR3: CASGSQGPGANEQFF
V: TRBV6-5; J: TRBJ1-1; size: .; length: 14; CDR3: CASSYGKGPTEAFF
V: TRBV20-1; J: TRBJ2-7; size: .; length: 13; CDR3: CSVEGPTSYEQYF
V: TRBV7-9; J: TRBJ2-7; size: medium-sized; length: 13; CDR3: CASSLQGDYEQYF
V: TRBV9; J: TRBJ2-7; size: .; length: 16; CDR3: CASSVDERGGLGEQYF
V: TRBV29-1; J: TRBJ2-7; size: .; length: 13; CDR3: CSVEPDTGYEQYF
V: TRBV28; J: TRBJ1-1; size: .; length: 15; CDR3: CASREQGNLNTEAFF
V: TRBV7-9; J: TRBJ2-1; size: .; length: 15; CDR3: CASSFGGASYNEQFF
V: TRBV29-1; J: TRBJ2-7; size: .; length: 13; CDR3: CSGRTGTSYEQYF
V: TRBV28; J: TRBJ1-5; size: .; length: 15; CDR3: CASSSRVQGNQPQHF
V: TRBV29-1; J: TRBJ1-1; size: .; length: 12; CDR3: CSVTLPDAEAFF
V: TRBV6-2/TRBV6-3; J: TRBJ1-5; size: .; length: 18; CDR3: CASSYKILDRGLNQPQHF
V: TRBV7-3; J: TRBJ1-1; size: .; length: 14; CDR3: CASSPDSWNTEAFF
V: TRBV14; J: TRBJ2-7; size: .; length: 17; CDR3: CASSQGVPGPPTYEQYF
V: TRBV4-1; J: TRBJ1-2; size: .; length: 16; CDR3: CASSQATMWTVYGYTF
V: TRBV9; J: TRBJ2-5; size: .; length: 14; CDR3: CASSAEIGAETQYF
V: TRBV7-6; J: TRBJ2-7; size: .; length: 14; CDR3: CASTSTGPSYEQYF
V: TRBV21-1; J: TRBJ2-7; size: .; length: 17; CDR3: CASSNYPGTVTSYEQYF
V: TRBV29-1; J: TRBJ1-6; size: .; length: 18; CDR3: CSVEETVGPGLINSPLHF
V: TRBV7-9; J: TRBJ2-1; size: .; length: 14; CDR3: CATTYGSSYNEQFF
V: TRBV6-6; J: TRBJ2-7; size: .; length: 14; CDR3: CASSFRTGTYEQYF
V: TRBV6-5; J: TRBJ2-7; size: .; length: 15; CDR3: CASSTRDYLSYEQYF
V: TRBV29-1; J: TRBJ2-2; size: .; length: 15; CDR3: CSVEGGGSGTGELFF
V: TRBV3-1; J: TRBJ2-1; size: .; length: 15; CDR3: CASSQDPTRYNEQFF
V: TRBV21-1; J: TRBJ1-2; size: .; length: 13; CDR3: CASSDDCNYGYTF
V: TRBV7-2; J: TRBJ2-5; size: .; length: 16; CDR3: CASSFYSAGREETQYF
V: TRBV5-1; J: TRBJ1-1; size: .; length: 16; CDR3: CASSLETPGTNTEAFF
V: TRBV29-1; J: TRBJ2-7; size: .; length: 11; CDR3: CSVEDLGEQYF
V: TRBV7-3; J: TRBJ2-2; size: .; length: 15; CDR3: CASSLTGPNTGELFF
V: TRBV2; J: TRBJ2-7; size: .; length: 13; CDR3: CASRGDPAYEQYF
V: TRBV28; J: TRBJ2-3; size: .; length: 14; CDR3: CASSWGLAADTQYF
V: TRBV14; J: TRBJ1-6; size: .; length: 17; CDR3: CASSQDRDRAYNSPLHF
V: TRBV29-1; J: TRBJ2-1; size: .; length: 12; CDR3: CSVEGESNEQFF
V: TRBV28; J: TRBJ2-1; size: .; length: 15; CDR3: CASSSRDRAYNEQFF
V: TRBV7-8; J: TRBJ2-1; size: .; length: 15; CDR3: CASSLVPVADNEQFF
V: TRBV7-9; J: TRBJ2-7; size: .; length: 13; CDR3: CASSPEDLGEQYF
V: TRBV4-2; J: TRBJ2-7; size: .; length: 15; CDR3: CASSQEQRGGIEQYF
V: TRBV5-1; J: TRBJ1-1; size: .; length: 17; CDR3: CASSLEPPGFDRAEAFF
V: TRBV29-1; J: TRBJ1-4; size: .; length: 16; CDR3: CSVVSAKLGTNEKLFF